A single count supports the clone carrying this T cell receptor (beta chain). What it binds is not known. In germline, CDR1 is ENHRY, CDR2 SYGVKD. This CDR3 is 14 amino acids long. The V end was cut by 4 bases, the J end by 1 base, with 10 bases between. This entry is derived from a study of T cell responses to AZD1222 COVID-19 vaccine. The assay was immunoSEQ multiplex PCR, and TCRdb's table has in-frame clones only and misses some. The table lists 100,000 to 150,000 clones, roughly 90% of them singletons. Study-wide results and limits: Repertoire sampling occurred only after the peak T cell response. Donors skewed white British and female; clonal diversity was possibly underestimated. Baseline testing showed seropositivity in only a handful of AZD1222 recipients.

The chain recombines TRBV10-3 with TRBJ2-5, with D tentatively TRBD1 (5 bases). The sample consisted of peripheral blood, taken 28 days after the second AZD1222 dose. This receptor was identified in an adult who received the AZD1222 COVID-19 vaccine. The CDR3 DNA follows: TGTGCCATCAGTGCCCAGGGTGGCCAAGAGACCCAGTACTTC. This codes for CAISAQGGQETQYF.